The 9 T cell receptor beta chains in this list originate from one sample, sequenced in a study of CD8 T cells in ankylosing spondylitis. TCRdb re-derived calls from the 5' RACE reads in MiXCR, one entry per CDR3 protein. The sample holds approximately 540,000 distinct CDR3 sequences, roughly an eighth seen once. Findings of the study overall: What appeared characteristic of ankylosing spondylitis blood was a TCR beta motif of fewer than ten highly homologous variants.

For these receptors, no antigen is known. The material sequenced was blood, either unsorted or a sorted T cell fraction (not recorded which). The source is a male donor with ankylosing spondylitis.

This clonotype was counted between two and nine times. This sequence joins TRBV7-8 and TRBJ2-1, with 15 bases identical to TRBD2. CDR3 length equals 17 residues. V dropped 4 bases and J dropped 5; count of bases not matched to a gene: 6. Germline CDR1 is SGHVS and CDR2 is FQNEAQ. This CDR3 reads CASSSGLAGGIDNEQFF. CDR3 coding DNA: TGTGCCAGCAGCTCCGGACTAGCGGGAGGGATCGACAATGAGCAGTTCTTC. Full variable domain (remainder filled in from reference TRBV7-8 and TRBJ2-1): GAGVSQSPRYKVAKRGQDVALRCDPISGHVSLFWYQQALGQGPEFLTYFQNEAQLDKSGLPSDRFFAERPEGSVSTLKIQRTQQEDSAVYLCASSSGLAGGIDNEQFFGPGTRLTVL.

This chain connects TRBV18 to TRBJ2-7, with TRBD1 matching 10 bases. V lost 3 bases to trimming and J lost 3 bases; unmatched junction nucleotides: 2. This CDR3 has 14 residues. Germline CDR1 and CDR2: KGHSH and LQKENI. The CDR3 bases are TGTGCCAGCTCACCCGGGACAGGGGACTACGAGCAGTACTTC. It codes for CASSPGTGDYEQYF.

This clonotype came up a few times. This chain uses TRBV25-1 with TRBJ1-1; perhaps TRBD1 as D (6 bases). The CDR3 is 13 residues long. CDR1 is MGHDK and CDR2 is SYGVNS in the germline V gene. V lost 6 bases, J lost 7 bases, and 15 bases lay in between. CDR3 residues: CASSQQGGGEAFF. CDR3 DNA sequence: TGTGCCAGCAGCCAACAGGGTGGCGGTGAAGCTTTCTTT. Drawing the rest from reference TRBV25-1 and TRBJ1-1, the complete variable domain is EADIYQTPRYLVIGTGKKITLECSQTMGHDKMYWYQQDPGMELHLIHYSYGVNSTEKGDLSSESTVSRIRTEHFPLTLESARPSHTSQYLCASSQQGGGEAFFGQGTRLTVV.

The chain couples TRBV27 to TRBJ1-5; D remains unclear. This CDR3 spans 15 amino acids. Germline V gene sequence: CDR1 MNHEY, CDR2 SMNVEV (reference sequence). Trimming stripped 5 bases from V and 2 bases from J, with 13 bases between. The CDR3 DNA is TGTGCCAGCAGTCCCGACCGGGATGGCAATCAGCCCCAGCATTTT. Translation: CASSPDRDGNQPQHF.

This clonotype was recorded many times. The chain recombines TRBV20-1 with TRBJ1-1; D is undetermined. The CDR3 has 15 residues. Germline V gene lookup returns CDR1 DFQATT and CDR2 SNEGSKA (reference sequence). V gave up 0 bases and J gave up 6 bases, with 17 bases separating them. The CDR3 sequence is CSARDLGRSFSEAFF. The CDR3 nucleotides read TGCAGTGCTAGAGATCTTGGGCGGTCGTTCTCTGAAGCTTTCTTT.

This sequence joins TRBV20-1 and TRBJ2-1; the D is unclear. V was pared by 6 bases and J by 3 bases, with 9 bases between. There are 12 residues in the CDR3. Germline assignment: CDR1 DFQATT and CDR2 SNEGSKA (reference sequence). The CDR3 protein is CSADGYYNEQFF. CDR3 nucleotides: TGCAGTGCCGACGGGTACTACAATGAGCAGTTCTTC.

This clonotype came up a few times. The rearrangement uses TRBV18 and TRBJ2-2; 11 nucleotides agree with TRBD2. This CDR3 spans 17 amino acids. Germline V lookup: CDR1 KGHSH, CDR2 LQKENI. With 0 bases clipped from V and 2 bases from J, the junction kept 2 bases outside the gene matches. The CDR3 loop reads CASSPPRLAGNTGELFF. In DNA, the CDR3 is TGTGCCAGCTCACCACCCAGACTAGCGGGAAACACCGGGGAGCTGTTTTTT.

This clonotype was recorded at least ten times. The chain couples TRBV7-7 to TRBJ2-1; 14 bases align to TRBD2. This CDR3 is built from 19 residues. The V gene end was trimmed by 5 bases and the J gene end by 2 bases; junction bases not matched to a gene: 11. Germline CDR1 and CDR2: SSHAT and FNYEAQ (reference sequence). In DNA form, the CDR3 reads TGTGCCAGCAGCCCAGTCGGGACTAGCGGGAGAGGGGCCTACAATGAGCAGTTCTTC. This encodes CASSPVGTSGRGAYNEQFF.

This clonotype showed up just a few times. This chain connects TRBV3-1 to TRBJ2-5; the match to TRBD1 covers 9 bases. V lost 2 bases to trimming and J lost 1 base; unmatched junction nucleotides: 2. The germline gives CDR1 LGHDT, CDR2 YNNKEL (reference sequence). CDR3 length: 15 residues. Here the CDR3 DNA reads TGTGCCAGCAGCCAAAACAGGGGGCGCCAAGAGACCCAGTACTTC. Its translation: CASSQNRGRQETQYF.